This record looks at one T cell receptor (beta chain) sequence and its context. This entry comes from a study of OX40 agonist ivuxolimab in advanced cancers. Assay: immunoSEQ multiplex PCR; the TCRdb copy retains only in-frame clones and omits some. The sample has about 77,000 clones; nearly 90% are singletons. This CDR3 comprises 15 residues. V was trimmed by 7 bases and J by 6 bases, leaving 21 bases between them. The germline V gene has CDR1 MDHEN and CDR2 SYDVKM. The sequenced sample was CD4+ or CD8+ T cells sorted from blood, obtained in a trial of the OX40 agonist ivuxolimab. The receptor comes from an adult with an advanced solid tumor such as melanoma, head and neck, liver or kidney cancer. The V gene is TRBV28, the J gene TRBJ1-1; possibly TRBD1 for D (6 bases). The CDR3 sequence is CASTNARGGRPEAFF. CDR3 nucleotides: TGTGCCAGCACCAACGCGAGGGGGGGCAGGCCTGAAGCTTTCTTT.